The rows below give T cell receptor beta chains drawn from one sample of a study of blood T cell repertoires in COVID-19. Profiled with immunoSEQ multiplex PCR; TCRdb holds only in-frame clones, not every one. The table shows about 380,000 clones, with approximately 90% occurring only once. Sequences were obtained from PBMCs or T cells enriched from blood (not recorded which). The receptors stem from a woman in her late teens or twenties who had recovered from COVID-19. CDR3s include the opening cysteine and the closing phenylalanine or tryptophan. Fields, in order: D gene, J gene, clone size, V gene, CDR3 protein, CDR3 DNA. A D gene is named only where the DNA matches it firmly. Where a row states a size, it is once, few, many or the class of an expanded clone; other rows omit it.

>TRBD2|TRBJ2-1|.|TRBV5-6
CASSESGGPIRWEQFF
TGTGCCAGCAGCGAAAGCGGGGGGCCTATCCGGTGGGAGCAGTTCTTC
>.|TRBJ1-6|.|TRBV3-1/TRBV3-2
CASSHGRFSSSYNSPLHF
TGTGCCAGCAGCCATGGGAGATTCTCCAGCTCCTATAATTCACCCCTCCACTTT
>.|TRBJ1-1|.|TRBV5-8
CASSLARNTEAFF
TGTGCCAGCAGCTTGGCCAGGAACACTGAAGCTTTCTTT
>.|TRBJ2-3|.|TRBV10-3
CAIGDRRTDTQYF
TGTGCCATCGGTGACAGGCGCACAGATACGCAGTATTTT
>.|TRBJ1-6|.|TRBV6-5
CASIGQGNSPLHF
TGTGCCAGCATAGGGCAGGGCAATTCACCCCTCCACTTT
>.|TRBJ1-1|.|TRBV5-4
CASSLYIQATEAFF
TGTGCCAGCAGCTTGTATATACAGGCCACTGAAGCTTTCTTT
>.|TRBJ1-4|.|TRBV7-2
CASSLAYGQSNEKLFF
TGTGCCAGCAGCTTAGCGTACGGACAGAGTAATGAAAAACTGTTTTTT
>.|TRBJ1-6|.|TRBV5-1
CASSRIANRAPSYNSPLHF
TGCGCCAGCAGCCGAATTGCTAACAGGGCACCCTCCTATAATTCACCCCTCCACTTT
>.|TRBJ1-4|.|TRBV9
CASNRGYEGEKLFF
TGTGCCAGCAATCGAGGCTATGAGGGTGAAAAACTGTTTTTT
>.|TRBJ1-3|.|TRBV5-1
CASSGPSGAVSGNTIYF
TGCGCCAGCAGCGGGCCCTCAGGGGCAGTCTCTGGAAACACCATATATTTT
>.|TRBJ2-5|.|TRBV21-1
CASRMRGRGGLKETQYF
TGTGCCAGCAGGATGCGTGGGCGGGGAGGATTAAAAGAGACCCAGTACTTC
>.|TRBJ1-2|.|TRBV18
CASSPPDSYGYTF
TGTGCCAGCTCACCGCCGGACAGCTATGGCTACACCTTC
>.|TRBJ1-1|.|TRBV29-1
CSAGSRGATEAFF
TGCAGCGCCGGTTCCCGGGGGGCCACTGAAGCTTTCTTT
>.|TRBJ2-3|.|TRBV3-1/TRBV3-2
CASSPGLFHIF
TGTGCCAGCAGCCCGGGACTTTTCCACATATTT
>TRBD2|TRBJ2-3|.|TRBV3-1/TRBV3-2
CASSLAPGLAGGRGTDTQYF
TGTGCCAGCAGCCTGGCCCCGGGACTAGCGGGGGGGCGTGGCACAGATACGCAGTATTTT
>TRBD1|TRBJ1-1|.|TRBV9
CASSAFRGQSTEAFF
TGTGCCAGCAGCGCATTCAGGGGGCAGAGCACTGAAGCTTTCTTT
>.|TRBJ1-2|once|TRBV19
CASSTGHLYGYTF
TGTGCCAGTAGTACCGGACACCTCTATGGCTACACCTTC
>.|TRBJ2-3|.|TRBV9
CASSVILADTQYF
TGTGCCAGCAGCGTGATCCTAGCGGATACGCAGTATTTT
>.|TRBJ1-1|.|TRBV30
CAWTRTEVPLYTEAFF
TGTGCCTGGACCAGGACAGAAGTACCGCTGTACACTGAAGCTTTCTTT
>.|TRBJ1-1|once|TRBV15
CATSSTFRQGNFEAFF
TGTGCCACCAGCAGCACATTTCGTCAGGGGAACTTTGAAGCTTTCTTT
>.|TRBJ1-2|.|TRBV12-3/TRBV12-4
CASTVEVSVGYTF
TGTGCCAGCACCGTGGAGGTCTCAGTAGGCTACACCTTC
>TRBD1|TRBJ1-1|.|TRBV27
CASSLFGQGYTEAFF
TGTGCCAGCAGTTTATTTGGACAGGGGTACACTGAAGCTTTCTTT
>TRBD1|TRBJ1-4|.|TRBV5-6
CASSSDRGSPNEKLFF
TGTGCCAGCAGCTCCGACAGGGGTTCGCCTAATGAAAAACTGTTTTTT
>TRBD1|TRBJ2-7|.|TRBV19
CASSPGQGGAYEQYF
TGTGCCAGTAGTCCTGGACAGGGAGGTGCGTACGAGCAGTACTTC
>.|TRBJ2-5|.|TRBV4-1
CASSQVLLVRETQYF
TGCGCCAGCAGCCAAGTATTATTAGTCCGAGAGACCCAGTACTTC
>.|TRBJ2-3|.|TRBV4-3
CASSQDSRPTYTDTQYF
TGCGCCAGCAGCCAAGATTCCAGGCCTACTTACACAGATACGCAGTATTTT
>.|TRBJ2-7|.|TRBV19
CASSIGDSREQYF
TGTGCCAGTAGTATTGGGGACTCCCGCGAGCAGTACTTC
>.|TRBJ1-4|.|TRBV6-5
CASSYSGARIDEKLFF
TGTGCCAGCAGTTACTCAGGGGCGCGAATTGATGAAAAACTGTTTTTT
>TRBD1|TRBJ1-6|once|TRBV5-1
CASAKGQNNSPLHF
TGCGCCAGCGCGAAGGGACAGAATAATTCACCCCTCCACTTT
>.|TRBJ1-5|.|TRBV19
CASKGAAGGASNQPQHF
TGTGCCAGTAAAGGGGCAGCCGGCGGTGCTAGCAATCAGCCCCAGCATTTT
>TRBD1|TRBJ1-3|.|TRBV7-3
CASSPTGGAGNTIYF
TGTGCCAGCAGCCCCACAGGGGGGGCTGGAAACACCATATATTTT
>.|TRBJ1-3|.|TRBV10-2
CASSESGGARAGNTIYF
TGCGCCAGCAGTGAGTCTGGGGGGGCGAGGGCTGGAAACACCATATATTTT
>TRBD1|TRBJ2-5|.|TRBV27
CASSPDRGWETQYF
TGTGCCAGCAGCCCTGACAGGGGCTGGGAGACCCAGTACTTC